Below, 12 T cell receptor beta chains from the same sample are listed, as sequenced in a study of T cells expressing NK-cell markers. TCRdb re-analyzed the 5' RACE reads; it lists each CDR3 protein once, without DNA. The table lists around 470,000 distinct CDR3 sequences, with more than 1.4% in the top ten. Sequencing was carried out using blood T cells: a sorted CD56 or NKG2C T cell subset, CD4+ or CD8+ T cells, or bulk PBMC T cells (not recorded which). Source of these receptors: a woman aged 45-65 years in good health.

CDR3 in amino acids: CASSQVLGPLTEQYF. The J gene is TRBJ2-7, the V gene TRBV14. Germline assignment: CDR1 SGHDN and CDR2 FVKESK. There are 15 residues in the CDR3.

The gene calls are TRBV28 and TRBJ2-7; the D call of TRBD1 rests on TCRdb alone, since no DNA is present to check it. CDR1 is MDHEN, CDR2 SYDVKM, per germline. The CDR3 has 16 residues. This chain's CDR3 is CASSYYRGTSGNEQYF.

V and J are TRBV20-1 and TRBJ2-1; there is no DNA to check the TCRdb D call of TRBD2. Germline V gives CDR1 DFQATT, CDR2 SNEGSKA (reference sequence). The CDR3 runs to 13 residues. The CDR3 sequence: CSAAPLASNEQFF.

The genes are TRBV12-3 or TRBV12-4 and TRBJ1-1. The CDR3 is made up of 14 amino acids. The CDR3 protein is CASSQSGGLAEAFF.

The chain combines TRBV19 with TRBJ1-5; absent DNA, TCRdb's TRBD1 call cannot be checked. Germline V lookup: CDR1 LNHDA, CDR2 SQIVND (reference sequence). This CDR3 is built from 14 residues. CDR3 sequence: CASSGDGPNQPQHF.

The chain's CDR3 is CSASLRGEGCNEQFF. The chain uses TRBV20-1 and TRBJ2-1; with no DNA, the TCRdb D assignment of TRBD2 cannot be verified. Germline assignment: CDR1 DFQATT and CDR2 SNEGSKA (reference sequence). The CDR3 spans 15 residues.

This sequence joins TRBV20-1 and TRBJ2-2; TCRdb returns TRBD1, unconfirmable since there is no DNA. This CDR3 spans 14 amino acids. The germline V gene encodes CDR1 DFQATT and CDR2 SNEGSKA (reference sequence). The CDR3 spells CSARRGGSPTELFF.

V gene TRBV12-3 or TRBV12-4 combines with J gene TRBJ2-5. CDR3 length: 12 residues. The CDR3 is CASSFSSETQYF.

This chain joins TRBV5-1 and TRBJ1-1; TCRdb proposes TRBD1, but this gene call is untestable without DNA. Germline assignment: CDR1 SGHRS and CDR2 YFSETQ. This CDR3 has 15 residues. This CDR3 is CASSSQGRGDTEAFF.

The genes are TRBV6-6 and TRBJ2-7; TCRdb selects TRBD1, and the lack of DNA leaves this call unchecked. Germline assignment: CDR1 MNHNY and CDR2 SVGAGI (reference sequence). CDR3 size: 17 residues. The CDR3 here is CASSRLVRTGENYEQYF.

The rearrangement links TRBV3-1 to TRBJ1-2; TCRdb names TRBD1, which stays unverified in the absence of DNA. The CDR3 is made up of 16 amino acids. CDR1 and CDR2 from the germline V gene are LGHDT and YNNKEL (reference sequence). This chain's CDR3 is CASSLENRGQGGGYTF.

The chain combines TRBV20-1 with TRBJ2-2; TCRdb names TRBD1, which stays unverified in the absence of DNA. The CDR3 totals 12 residues. Looked up from germline, CDR1 is DFQATT and CDR2 is SNEGSKA (reference sequence). Here the CDR3 reads CSASPLAGELFF.